This TCR beta chain was identified in a study of T cells in narcolepsy. In the study overall: Healthy controls were enrolled alongside patients with narcolepsy type 1 or type 2. Study-wide points: Blood of same and different patients, but not healthy controls, reportedly held recurring autoreactive clonotypes.

V gave up 5 bases and J gave up 6 bases, with 23 bases separating them. CDR1 and CDR2 (germline): SGHAT, FQNNGV. This CDR3 spans 16 amino acids. Using immunoSEQ multiplex PCR, the repertoire was profiled, and TCRdb retains in-frame clones only, with some absent. The sample consists of approximately 28,000 clones, more than 75% of them appearing once. Remarks on this clone: As yet, its antigen is unknown.

Sequenced: CD45RA- memory CD4+ T cells from PBMCs. This receptor was identified in a human donor with narcolepsy. This chain links TRBV11-2 with TRBJ2-7, with a weak D call TRBD2 (7 bases). The CDR3 is CASSPLTRAGAGEQYF. The CDR3 DNA reads TGTGCCAGCAGCCCGCTTACAAGGGCGGGGGCTGGCGAGCAGTACTTC. Full variable domain (remainder filled in from reference TRBV11-2 and TRBJ2-7): EAGVAQSPRYKIIEKRQSVAFWCNPISGHATLYWYQQILGQGPKLLIQFQNNGVVDDSQLPKDRFSAERLKGVDSTLKIQPAKLEDSAVYLCASSPLTRAGAGEQYFGPGTRLTVT.